Listed here are 14 T cell receptor beta chains from one sample, sequenced in a study of CD8+CD57+ T cells in acquired aplastic anemia. TCR beta VDJ and CDR3 profiling used genomic DNA as template. TCRdb processed the reads anew with MiXCR; each CDR3 protein has one entry. The sample lists some 220,000 distinct CDR3 sequences; around 32% were seen once. What was sequenced was sorted CD4+, CD8+, or CD8+CD57+ T cells (not recorded which) from PBMCs. The receptor source for this set is a human donor in good health, serving as a control.

This clonotype has a count of ten or more. V is TRBV19 and J is TRBJ1-5; tentatively, D is TRBD1 (5 bases). Per the germline V gene, CDR1 is LNHDA and CDR2 is SQIVND (reference sequence). The ends were cut back, 7 bases at V and 3 bases at J, with 22 bases in the middle. The CDR3 totals 17 residues. CDR3 protein: CASTKNPGTVDNQPQHF. The CDR3 DNA sequence: TGTGCCAGTACCAAGAACCCCGGGACTGTTGACAATCAGCCCCAGCATTTT.

The sample holds one count of this clonotype. V gene TRBV7-9 combines with J gene TRBJ2-3; 7 bases are shared with TRBD1. The CDR3 contains 13 residues. Germline lookup yields CDR1 SEHNR and CDR2 FQNEAQ (reference sequence). The ends lost 6 bases at V and 4 bases at J; junction bases unmatched: 4. This chain's CDR3 is CASSRQGADTQYF. Here the CDR3 DNA reads TGTGCCAGCAGTCGGCAGGGGGCAGATACGCAGTATTTT.

The J gene is TRBJ1-6, the V gene TRBV3-1, with D perhaps matching TRBD1 (5 bases). V was clipped by 7 bases and J by 7 bases, with 14 bases between them. The CDR3 runs to 14 residues. Germline CDR1 LGHDT, CDR2 YNNKEL (reference sequence). Here the CDR3 DNA reads TGTGCCAGCACTCGGGGGTATTCAAATTCACCCCTCCACTTT. This encodes CASTRGYSNSPLHF.

This clonotype came up a few times. The rearrangement uses TRBV11-1 and TRBJ2-2; TRBD1 aligns across 8 bases. Per the germline V gene, CDR1 is SGHAT and CDR2 is FQDESV (reference sequence). The junction had 6 bases not matched to a gene; V was cut back by 5 bases and J by 1 base. The CDR3 covers 16 residues. This CDR3 reads CASSPRGTGNTGELFF. The CDR3 DNA reads as TGTGCCAGCAGCCCGAGAGGGACAGGGAACACCGGGGAGCTGTTTTTT.

The rearrangement links TRBV25-1 to TRBJ2-3, with 8 nucleotides matching TRBD2. Germline values: CDR1 MGHDK, CDR2 SYGVNS. The CDR3 has 15 amino acids. V dropped 4 bases and J dropped 0; count of bases not matched to a gene: 3. The CDR3 nucleotides are TGTGCCAGCAGTGCCCTAGCGGGCAGCACAGATACGCAGTATTTT. Encoded protein: CASSALAGSTDTQYF.

This clonotype was seen a single time. The V gene is TRBV2, the J gene TRBJ2-1, with unresolved D. Germline V gene lookup returns CDR1 SNHLY and CDR2 FYNNEI. V lost 6 bases, J lost 10 bases, and 13 bases lay in between. This CDR3 region has 12 residues. In DNA form, the CDR3 reads TGTGCCAGCAGGAGTTTGGGCTGGGAGCAGTTCTTC. It encodes CASRSLGWEQFF.

There are many counts of this clonotype. The chain combines TRBV12-3 or TRBV12-4 with TRBJ1-5, with D unresolved. Trimming cost V 1 base and J 4 bases, with 5 bases left between them. CDR3 length: 13 amino acids. CDR3: CASSLVTNQPQHF. For the CDR3, the DNA is TGTGCCAGCAGTTTAGTAACGAATCAGCCCCAGCATTTT.

A remark on this clonotype: A much bigger clone sits one base away, suggesting this may be a read error. This sequence joins TRBV10-3 and TRBJ1-6, with no clear D. The CDR3 covers 15 residues. The germline V gene has CDR1 ENHRY and CDR2 SYGVKD. Trimming took off 6 bases at V and 6 bases at J, with 15 bases between the two ends. This CDR3 is CAISRLNGANSPLHF. The DNA for the CDR3 is TGTGCCATCAGCAGGTTGAACGGAGCTAATTCACCCCTCCACTTT.

The chain links TRBV6-1 to TRBJ2-1; 8 bases are a match to TRBD2. Germline V CDR1 and CDR2: MNHNS, SASEGT. After removal of 6 bases from V and 1 base from J, the junction contained 8 bases not matched to a gene. The CDR3 has 16 residues. CDR3 nucleotides: TGTGCCAGCAGGGAGCGGGGGAGCCTTTCCTACAATGAGCAGTTCTTC. Protein sequence: CASRERGSLSYNEQFF.

The table lists this clonotype with many counts. The chain links TRBV2 to TRBJ1-2, with D possibly being TRBD1 (5 bases). This CDR3 is 14 amino acids long. The ends were cut back, 7 bases at V and 0 bases at J, with 12 bases in the middle. CDR1 and CDR2 (germline): SNHLY, FYNNEI. CDR3 residues: CASTPDIANYGYTF. The CDR3 DNA follows: TGTGCCAGCACACCGGACATCGCTAACTATGGCTACACCTTC.

This chain links TRBV6-1 with TRBJ1-5; a possible D gene is TRBD1 (5 bases). Germline V lookup: CDR1 MNHNS, CDR2 SASEGT. The CDR3 runs 12 residues. V gave up 7 bases and J gave up 5 bases, with 9 bases separating them. CDR3 sequence reads: CASKLGDQPQHF. In DNA, the CDR3 is TGTGCCAGCAAATTGGGGGATCAGCCCCAGCATTTT.

As to this clonotype: This likely comes from a read error, as the CDR3 has no conserved phenylalanine or tryptophan at its end. The V and J genes are TRBV5-1 and TRBJ1-2; D may be TRBD1 (5 bases). Per germline, CDR1 SGHRS and CDR2 YFSETQ. This CDR3 has 14 amino acids. The CDR3 reads CASSTGTANYSYTL. CDR3 DNA: TGCGCCAGCAGCACGGGGACGGCTAACTATAGCTACACCCTC.

This clonotype was detected a few times. The chain employs TRBV11-2 and TRBJ2-1, with 12 bases identical to TRBD2. The CDR3 totals 16 residues. With V trimmed by 8 bases and J by 9 bases, 14 bases remained unmatched. Per germline, CDR1 SGHAT and CDR2 FQNNGV. The CDR3 loop is CASSYVGLAGTSEQFF. As DNA, the CDR3 is TGTGCCAGCTCATACGTGGGACTAGCGGGTACTAGTGAGCAGTTCTTC.

There are many counts of this clonotype. The chain joins TRBV5-1 to TRBJ1-6; no clear D. Trimming removed 4 bases at V and 5 bases at J, with 10 bases between. The CDR3 length is 14 residues. Germline V gene data show CDR1 as SGHRS and CDR2 as YFSETQ. The CDR3 protein is CASSPGENNSPLHF. The CDR3, as DNA: TGCGCCAGCAGCCCTGGCGAGAATAATTCACCCCTCCACTTT.